This T cell receptor beta chain was identified during a study of cytomegalovirus exposure and HLA in healthy donors. Study context: The same platform as the roughly 670 first-cohort repertoires was used for the 95 to 150 validation repertoires, a later analysis reported.

A single count supports this clone. The data were produced by immunoSEQ multiplex PCR, yet TCRdb's version contains in-frame clones alone and is incomplete. Of 160,000 or so clones in the sample, around nine tenths were seen once. CDR3 size: 16 residues. J lost 2 bases, V lost 6 bases, and 7 bases had no gene match. Germline V gene data show CDR1 as LNHDA and CDR2 as SQIVND (reference sequence). The sequenced sample consisted of PBMCs. The rearrangement links TRBV19 to TRBJ2-3; TRBD2 matches at 11 bases. The source of this sequence is a woman aged 25 to 39 in good health and CMV-seronegative. CDR3 amino acids: CASRETSGGYTDTQYF. DNA for the CDR3: TGTGCCAGTAGAGAAACTAGCGGGGGATACACAGATACGCAGTATTTT.